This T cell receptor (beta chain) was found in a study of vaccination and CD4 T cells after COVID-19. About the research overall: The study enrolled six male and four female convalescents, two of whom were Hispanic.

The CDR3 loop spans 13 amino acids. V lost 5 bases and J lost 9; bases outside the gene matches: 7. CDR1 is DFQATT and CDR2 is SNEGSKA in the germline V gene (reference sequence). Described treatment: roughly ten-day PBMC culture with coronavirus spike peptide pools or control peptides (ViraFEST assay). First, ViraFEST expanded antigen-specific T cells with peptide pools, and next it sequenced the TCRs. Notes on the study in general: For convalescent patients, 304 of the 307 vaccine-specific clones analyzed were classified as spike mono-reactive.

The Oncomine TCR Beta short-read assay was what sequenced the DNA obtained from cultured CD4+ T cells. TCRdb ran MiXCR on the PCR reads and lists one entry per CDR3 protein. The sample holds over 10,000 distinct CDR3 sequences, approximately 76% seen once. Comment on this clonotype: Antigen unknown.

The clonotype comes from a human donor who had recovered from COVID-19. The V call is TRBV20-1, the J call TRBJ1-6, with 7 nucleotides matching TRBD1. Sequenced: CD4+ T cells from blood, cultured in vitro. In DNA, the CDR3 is TGCAGTGCTTCACAGGGGCTCGGTTCACCCCTCCACTTT. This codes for CSASQGLGSPLHF.